These 3 T cell receptor beta chains originate from one sample sequenced in a study of blood T cells in healthy people across ages. Then a second PCR, running about 7 to 11 cycles, was carried out with a sample-barcoded 5' primer and a J-beta primer mix. TCRdb passed the 5' RACE reads through MiXCR, listing each CDR3 protein once. The sample has about 1.6 million distinct CDR3 sequences; around 35% are singletons. Material: blood. The origin of the receptors is a woman aged 25 to 39 in good health.

The chain is built from TRBV9 and TRBJ1-1; a possible D gene is TRBD1 (5 bases). The V gene lost 4 bases and the J gene lost 0 bases, with 16 bases spanning the gap. Germline CDR1 and CDR2: SGDLS and YYNGEE. This CDR3 has 16 residues. The CDR3: CASSTALWGMNTEAFF. In nucleotides, the CDR3 is TGTGCCAGCAGCACTGCCCTGTGGGGCATGAACACTGAAGCTTTCTTT.

This chain connects TRBV7-8 to TRBJ1-1; maybe TRBD1 (5 bases). This CDR3 spans 17 amino acids. The V end was cut by 5 bases, the J end by 5 bases, with 24 bases between. CDR1 is SGHVS, CDR2 FQNEAQ, per germline. This chain's CDR3 is CASSAQNYSGRETEAFF. For the CDR3, the DNA is TGTGCCAGCAGCGCACAAAATTACTCGGGACGAGAGACTGAAGCTTTCTTT.

The table lists this clonotype with a few counts. This sequence joins TRBV20-1 and TRBJ2-1; the match to TRBD2 covers 7 bases. The J segment lost 6 bases and the V segment lost 1 base, leaving 9 bases of the junction unmatched. Per the germline V gene, CDR1 is DFQATT and CDR2 is SNEGSKA (reference sequence). This CDR3 is 15 amino acids long. The CDR3 DNA reads TGCAGTGCTAGAGGCGTGCGGGAGTCTTCCAATGAGCAGTTCTTC. It codes for CSARGVRESSNEQFF.